The TCR beta chain under discussion was sequenced for a study of Graves' ophthalmopathy and Graves' hyperthyroidism. Whole-study context: Investigators collected peripheral blood at initial diagnosis, before any treatment was given. Findings of the study overall: Detected in blood as well were most expanded thyroid clonotypes with frequency above 0.001.

Symptoms, serum thyroxine and TRAb, thyroid ultrasound, and orbital computed tomography formed the diagnostic basis. V was cut by 5 bases and J by 2 bases, with 19 bases left in between. CDR1 is SGHAT, CDR2 FQDESV, per germline (reference sequence). This CDR3 contains 16 residues. From RNA, the CDR3 regions of TCR beta chains were amplified and sequenced. HTBI primers were used in a first-round RT-PCR, which preceded a second-round multiplex PCR. Via MiXCR, TCRdb re-called the multiplex PCR reads, giving one row per CDR3 protein. The sample has about 500,000 distinct CDR3 sequences; approximately 15% are singletons. A remark on this clonotype: The antigen remains unidentified.

The specimen sequenced was blood. V and J are TRBV11-1 and TRBJ2-7, with D tentatively TRBD1 or TRBD2 (5 bases each). This receptor was identified in a woman in her twenties or thirties with Graves' ophthalmopathy. CDR3 nucleotides: TGTGCCAGCAGCACGGGACCGACATCGGCCCCCTACGAGCAGTACTTC. This codes for CASSTGPTSAPYEQYF.